This T cell receptor beta chain was captured by sequencing in a study of PD-1 blockade in classical Hodgkin lymphoma (TCRdb year 2020). Describing the broader study: Nivolumab dosing was 3 mg/kg intravenously every 2 weeks, continuing until either disease progression or unacceptable toxicity. A peripheral blood immune signature of response to PD-1 blockade in classical Hodgkin lymphoma was defined using TCR beta sequencing and CyTOF. The paper's findings and limits, for the study overall: Baseline diversity similar to that of newly diagnosed patients was observed in trial patients achieving complete response, whereas significantly lower diversity was observed in partial responders and progressors. Diversity was lower in patients who began nivolumab less than 1 year after ASCT, so these patients were left out of later analyses to avoid confounding by immune reconstitution. Only a single clinical trial cohort was studied, and what caused the repertoire differences, possibly disease activity or prior therapy, remained undefined. Baseline TCR diversity was reported to be lower in newly diagnosed patients than in healthy donors and to be lower still in relapsed/refractory patients. A significant rise by C4D1 was seen in CD4+ but not CD8+ TCR diversity (p=0.0027 vs p=0.16), with the rise being most apparent in complete responders (p=0.02).

Taken from the germline V gene (reference sequence), the CDR1 and CDR2 loops are LNHDA and SQIVND. Its CDR3 holds 14 amino acids, cysteine through phenylalanine. Only the CDR3 part of the read is kept: 42 bases, read in frame from the first base. Ends trimmed: V by 5 bases, J by 3 bases; bases unmatched to a gene: 3. What this sample's time point label stands for: cycle 4 day 1 (C4D1), after 6 weeks of nivolumab. Every trial patient had relapsed following autologous stem cell transplantation, and prior brentuximab vedotin exposure was what differed among cohorts A, B and C. The trial cohort included 50 to 60 patients with relapsed/refractory classical Hodgkin lymphoma, and each patient had a best overall response of complete response, partial response or progressive disease. In the multi-cohort phase II CheckMate 205 trial, trial patients received single-agent nivolumab. Best overall response was determined by an independent review committee according to the 2007 International Working Group response criteria. Trial PBMCs were collected immediately before nivolumab initiation (C1D1) and during therapy at cycle 2 day 1 and cycle 4 day 1. Peripheral blood was collected in 8 mL Vacutainer Cell Preparation Tubes, from which PBMCs were isolated by centrifugation and then cryopreserved.

With respect to this clone: Its recognized antigen is unknown. Per-nucleotide qualities are absent, and no much larger clonotype sits a single base away.

Genomic DNA was extracted with the Qiagen DNeasy kit from unsorted PBMCs and from negatively selected CD4+ and CD8+ fractions. TCR beta CDR3 regions were amplified by immunoSEQ multiplex PCR using primers annealing to V and J segments. Amplification bias was minimized using a synthetic immune receptor repertoire, and residual bias was removed computationally after sequencing. For the original study's pipeline: Custom Python scripts were used to quantify repertoire diversity as the Shannon entropy index. Unsorted, CD4+ and CD8+ repertoires were examined separately, except in combined analyses, for which CD4+ and CD8+ sequences were merged in silico. A clone counted as expanded when the clone's frequency after treatment rose at least 2-fold relative to C1D1, and clones undetected at baseline were given a pseudocount of 0.5. Singleton clones were defined as clones with 0 or 1 copy at C1D1, and non-singleton clones were defined as clones with 2 or more copies. Clones expanded in unsorted samples were annotated as CD4+, CD8+ or unknown by matching protein sequences in sorted samples from the same patient. Wilcoxon tests on paired samples were used to test diversity changes from C1D1 to C4D1. The source is immuneACCESS, and TCRdb retained only in-frame sequences with V and J called. Part of the clones is not carried over; for the studies checked, unresolved V genes explain less than half of this, and the remainder is unexplained. That table is the source of V, J and clone size, and D and trimming were worked out from the DNA. For this sample there are about 39,000 clones; around 80% appear just once. Of the sample, around a third is held by the ten largest clones.

This receptor was taken from a human donor with classical Hodgkin lymphoma. The chain is made from TRBV19 and TRBJ2-1; TRBD2 aligns with 8 central bases. The specimen was peripheral blood mononuclear cells (PBMCs), collected before the fourth cycle of nivolumab. The CDR3 corresponds to CASSLAGGYNEQFF. Here is the DNA: TGTGCCAGTAGTCTAGCGGGCGGCTACAATGAGCAGTTCTTC.